This TCR beta chain was sequenced for a study of CD8 T cells in Susac syndrome. Study-wide results and limits: As the study acknowledged, the number of individuals in its TCR sequencing and HLA analysis was relatively small.

When the RNA was reverse transcribed, random hexamers were used with an input of roughly 0.45 to 1 ug. Each CDR3 protein gets one entry after TCRdb re-called the immunoSEQ multiplex PCR reads with MiXCR. The table has roughly 100,000 distinct CDR3 sequences, around 94% seen once. Germline-derived CDR1 and CDR2 are MDHEN and SYDVKM. This CDR3 is built from 15 residues. Concerning this clonotype itself: Its target is unknown. Germline is not matched at one junction end, which may reflect a read error.

The V call is TRBV28, the J call TRBJ1-6; D call uncertain. The clonotype originates from a human donor with Susac syndrome. The sequencing sample was made of CD4+ T cells from PBMCs. The CDR3 reads CASSPDPLHKSPLHF. The CDR3 DNA is TGTGCCAGCAGTCCCGACCCCTTGCATAAGTCACCCCTCCACTTT. Based on the CDR3 plus reference TRBV28 and TRBJ1-6, the full variable domain is DVKVTQSSRYLVKRTGEKVFLECVQDMDHENMFWYRQDPGLGLRLIYFSYDVKMKEKGDIPEGYSVSREKKERFSLILESASTNQTSMYLCASSPDPLHKSPLHFGNGTRLTVT.